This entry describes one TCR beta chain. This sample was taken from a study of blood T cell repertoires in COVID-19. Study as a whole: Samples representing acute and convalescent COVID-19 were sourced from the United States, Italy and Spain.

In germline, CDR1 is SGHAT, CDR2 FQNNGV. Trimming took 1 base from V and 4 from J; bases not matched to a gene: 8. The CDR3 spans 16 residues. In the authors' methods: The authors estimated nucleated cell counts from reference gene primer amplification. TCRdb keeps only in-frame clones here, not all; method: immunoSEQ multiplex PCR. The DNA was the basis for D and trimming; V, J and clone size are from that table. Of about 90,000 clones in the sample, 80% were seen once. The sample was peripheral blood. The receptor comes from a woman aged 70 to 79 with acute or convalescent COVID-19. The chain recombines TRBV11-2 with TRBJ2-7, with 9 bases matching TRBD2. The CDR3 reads CASSLAWGGGAYEQYF. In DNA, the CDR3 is TGTGCCAGCAGCTTAGCCTGGGGCGGGGGGGCTTACGAGCAGTACTTC.